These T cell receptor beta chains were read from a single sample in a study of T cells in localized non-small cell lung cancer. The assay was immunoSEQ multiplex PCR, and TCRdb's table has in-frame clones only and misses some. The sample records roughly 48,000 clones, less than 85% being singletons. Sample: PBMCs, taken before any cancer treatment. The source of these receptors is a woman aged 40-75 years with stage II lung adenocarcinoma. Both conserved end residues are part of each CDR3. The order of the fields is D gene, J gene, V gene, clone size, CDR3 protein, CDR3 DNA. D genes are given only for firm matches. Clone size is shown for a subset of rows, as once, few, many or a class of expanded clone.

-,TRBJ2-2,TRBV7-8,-,CATQQRVSSWDTGELFF,TGTGCCACCCAACAGAGGGTCTCGTCATGGGACACCGGGGAGCTGTTTTTT
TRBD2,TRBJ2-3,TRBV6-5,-,CASSYSWGGGVNTQYF,TGTGCCAGCAGTTACTCGTGGGGGGGTGGCGTGAATACGCAGTATTTT
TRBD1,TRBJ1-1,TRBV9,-,CASSVGQGRDTEAFF,TGTGCCAGCAGCGTAGGACAGGGGAGGGACACTGAAGCTTTCTTT
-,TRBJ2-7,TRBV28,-,CASTLTERYEQYF,TGTGCCAGCACGTTGACCGAACGCTACGAGCAGTACTTC
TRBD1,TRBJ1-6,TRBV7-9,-,CASSRPRGMDNSPLHF,TGTGCCAGCAGTCGCCCCAGGGGGATGGATAATTCACCCCTCCACTTT
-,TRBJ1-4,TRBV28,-,CASSLQRGVKTNEKLFF,TGTGCCAGCAGTTTACAGAGGGGGGTGAAAACTAATGAAAAACTGTTTTTT
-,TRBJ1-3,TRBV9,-,CASSVDPGSENTIYF,TGTGCCAGCAGCGTAGATCCAGGATCGGAAAACACCATATATTTT
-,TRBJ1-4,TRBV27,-,CASSATNEKLFF,TGTGCCAGCAGCGCAACTAATGAAAAACTGTTTTTT
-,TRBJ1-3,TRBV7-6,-,CASSPGGGSGNTIYF,TGTGCCAGCAGCCCCGGCGGGGGCTCTGGAAACACCATATATTTT
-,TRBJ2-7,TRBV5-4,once,CASSRAGTPTYEQYF,TGTGCCAGCAGCCGTGCCGGGACACCTACCTACGAGCAGTACTTC
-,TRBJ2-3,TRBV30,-,CAWSEGGRDTQYF,TGTGCCTGGAGTGAGGGGGGGAGGGATACGCAGTATTTT
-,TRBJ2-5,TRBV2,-,CASSTYSQETQYF,TGTGCCAGCAGTACCTACAGTCAAGAGACCCAGTACTTC
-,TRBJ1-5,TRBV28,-,CASSFGNIELYSNQPQHF,TGTGCCAGCAGTTTTGGGAATATTGAACTATATAGCAATCAGCCCCAGCATTTT
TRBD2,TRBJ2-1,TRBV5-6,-,CASSLAGGSGNEQFF,TGTGCCAGCAGCTTGGCGGGGGGATCAGGGAATGAGCAGTTCTTC
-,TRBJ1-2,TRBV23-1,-,CASSPASDGFSSYTF,TGCGCCAGCAGTCCTGCCTCGGACGGCTTTTCTAGCTACACCTTC
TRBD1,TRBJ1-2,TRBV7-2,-,CASSLESLSGTGSYGYTF,TGTGCCAGCAGCTTAGAGAGCCTTTCCGGGACAGGGTCATATGGCTACACCTTC